What follows is one TCR beta chain and its context. Per the germline V gene, CDR1 is SGHRS and CDR2 is YFSETQ. V shed 6 bases, J shed 5 bases, and the junction held 13 bases outside the gene matches. The CDR3 covers 15 residues. Measured with immunoSEQ multiplex PCR; TCRdb has only the in-frame clones, and not every one. The table lists about 97,000 clones, 88% of them singletons. The data are from a study of T cell responses to AZD1222 COVID-19 vaccine. The sequencing used peripheral blood, collected on day 0 of AZD1222 vaccination. The sequence derives from an adult in good health. The chain has TRBV5-1 and TRBJ2-7, with 8 bases aligning to TRBD1. CDR3 sequence (DNA): TGCGCCAGCAACCCCGGACAGGGTATTATCAACGAGCAGTACTTC. Amino acid sequence: CASNPGQGIINEQYF. The variable domain in full, completed from reference TRBV5-1 and TRBJ2-7, reads KAGVTQTPRYLIKTRGQQVTLSCSPISGHRSVSWYQQTPGQGLQFLFEYFSETQRNKGNFPGRFSGRQFSNSRSEMNVSTLELGDSALYLCASNPGQGIINEQYFGPGTRLTVT.